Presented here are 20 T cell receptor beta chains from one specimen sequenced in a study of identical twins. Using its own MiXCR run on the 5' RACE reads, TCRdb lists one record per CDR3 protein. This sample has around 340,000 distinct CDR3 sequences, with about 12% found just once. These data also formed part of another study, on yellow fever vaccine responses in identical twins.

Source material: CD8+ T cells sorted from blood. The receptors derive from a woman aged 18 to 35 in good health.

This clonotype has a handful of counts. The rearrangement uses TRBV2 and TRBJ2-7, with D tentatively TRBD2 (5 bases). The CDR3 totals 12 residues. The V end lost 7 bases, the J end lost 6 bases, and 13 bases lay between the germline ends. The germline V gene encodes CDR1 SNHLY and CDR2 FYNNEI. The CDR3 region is CASIGDLAEQYF. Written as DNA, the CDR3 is TGTGCCAGCATCGGGGATCTCGCCGAGCAGTACTTC. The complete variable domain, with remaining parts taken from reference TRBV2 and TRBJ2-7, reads EPEVTQTPSHQVTQMGQEVILRCVPISNHLYFYWYRQILGQKVEFLVSFYNNEISEKSEIFDDQFSVERPDGSNFTLKIRSTKLEDSAMYFCASIGDLAEQYFGPGTRLTVT.

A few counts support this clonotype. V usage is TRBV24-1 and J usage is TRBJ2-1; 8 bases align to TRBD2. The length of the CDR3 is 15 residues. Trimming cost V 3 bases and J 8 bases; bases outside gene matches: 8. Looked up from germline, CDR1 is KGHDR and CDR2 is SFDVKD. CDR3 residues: CATSDRRGDIYEQFF. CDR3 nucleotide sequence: TGTGCCACCAGTGATCGGCGGGGGGACATCTATGAGCAGTTCTTC.

The CDR3 region is CASSQFGGQGDQPQHF. In DNA form, the CDR3 reads TGCGCCAGCAGTCAATTTGGGGGACAGGGGGATCAGCCCCAGCATTTT. This chain connects TRBV23-1 to TRBJ1-5, with 11 nucleotides matching TRBD1. TRBV23-1 is classed as an ORF, of uncertain function. J gave up 5 bases and V 1 base, and 4 bases lay outside the gene matches. This CDR3 has 16 residues.

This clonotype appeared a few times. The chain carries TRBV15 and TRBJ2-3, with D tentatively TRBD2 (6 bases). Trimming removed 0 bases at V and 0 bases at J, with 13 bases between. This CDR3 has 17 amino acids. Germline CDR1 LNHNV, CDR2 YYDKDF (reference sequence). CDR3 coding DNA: TGTGCCACCAGCAGAGACGGGAGAGGACTTAGCACAGATACGCAGTATTTT. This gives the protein CATSRDGRGLSTDTQYF. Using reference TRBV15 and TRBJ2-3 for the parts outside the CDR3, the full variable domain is DAMVIQNPRYQVTQFGKPVTLSCSQTLNHNVMYWYQQKSSQAPKLLFHYYDKDFNNEADTPDNFQSRRPNTSFCFLDIRSPGLGDTAMYLCATSRDGRGLSTDTQYFGPGTRLTVL.

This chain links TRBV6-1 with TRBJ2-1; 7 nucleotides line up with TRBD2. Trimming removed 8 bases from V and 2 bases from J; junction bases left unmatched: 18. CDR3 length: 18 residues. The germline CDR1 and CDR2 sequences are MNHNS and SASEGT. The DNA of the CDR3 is TGTGCCAGCGCAGGGTTACCGGCGCTAGCGGAGACCTACAATGAGCAGTTCTTC. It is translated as CASAGLPALAETYNEQFF.

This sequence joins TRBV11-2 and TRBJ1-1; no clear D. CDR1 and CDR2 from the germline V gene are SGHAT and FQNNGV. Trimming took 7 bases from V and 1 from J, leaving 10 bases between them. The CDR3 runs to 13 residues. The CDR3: CASNERANTEAFF. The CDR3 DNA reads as TGTGCCAGCAACGAACGAGCGAACACTGAAGCTTTCTTT.

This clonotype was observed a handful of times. The CDR3 protein is CASSLGSMMETQYF. The CDR3 bases are TGTGCCAGCAGTTTAGGGAGTATGATGGAGACCCAGTACTTC. The genes are TRBV27 and TRBJ2-5, with D possibly TRBD2 on 5 matching bases. The V gene lost 2 bases and the J gene lost 5 bases, with 12 bases spanning the gap. The germline V gene has CDR1 MNHEY and CDR2 SMNVEV (reference sequence). The CDR3 consists of 14 residues.

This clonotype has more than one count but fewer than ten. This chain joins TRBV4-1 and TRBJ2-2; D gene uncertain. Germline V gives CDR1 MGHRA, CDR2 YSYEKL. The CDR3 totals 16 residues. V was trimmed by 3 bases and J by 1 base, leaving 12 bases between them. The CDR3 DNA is TGCGCCAGCAGCCACCTAGGCGCAGGGAACACCGGGGAGCTGTTTTTT. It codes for CASSHLGAGNTGELFF.

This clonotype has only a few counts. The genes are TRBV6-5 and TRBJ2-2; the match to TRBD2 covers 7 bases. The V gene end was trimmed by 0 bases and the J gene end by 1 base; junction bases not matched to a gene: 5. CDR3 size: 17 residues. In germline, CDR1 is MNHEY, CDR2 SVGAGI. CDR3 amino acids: CASSYSSLAENTGELFF. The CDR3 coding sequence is TGTGCCAGCAGTTACTCGTCGCTAGCGGAGAACACCGGGGAGCTGTTTTTT.

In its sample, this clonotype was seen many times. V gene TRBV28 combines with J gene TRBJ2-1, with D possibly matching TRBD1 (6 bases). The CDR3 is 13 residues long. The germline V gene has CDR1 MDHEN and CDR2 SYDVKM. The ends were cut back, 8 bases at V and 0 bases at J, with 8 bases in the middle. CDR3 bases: TGTGCCAGCCAGGGGAGCTCCTACAATGAGCAGTTCTTC. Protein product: CASQGSSYNEQFF.

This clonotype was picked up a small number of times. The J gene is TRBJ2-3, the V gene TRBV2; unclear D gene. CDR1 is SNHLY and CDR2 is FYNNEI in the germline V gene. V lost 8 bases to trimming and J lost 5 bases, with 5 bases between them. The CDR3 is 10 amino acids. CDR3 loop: CASEQDTQYF. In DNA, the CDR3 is TGTGCCAGCGAACAAGATACGCAGTATTTT.

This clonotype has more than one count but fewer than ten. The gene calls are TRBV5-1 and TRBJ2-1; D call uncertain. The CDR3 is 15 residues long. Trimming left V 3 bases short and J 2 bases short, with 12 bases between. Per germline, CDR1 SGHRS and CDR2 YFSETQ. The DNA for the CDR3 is TGCGCCAGCAGCTATAGGAGATTGACCTACAATGAGCAGTTCTTC. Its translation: CASSYRRLTYNEQFF.

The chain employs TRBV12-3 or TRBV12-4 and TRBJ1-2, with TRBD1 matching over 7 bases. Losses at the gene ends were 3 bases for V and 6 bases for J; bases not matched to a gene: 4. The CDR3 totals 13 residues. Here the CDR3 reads CASSFDRANGYTF. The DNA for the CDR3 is TGTGCCAGCAGTTTCGACAGGGCTAATGGCTACACCTTC.

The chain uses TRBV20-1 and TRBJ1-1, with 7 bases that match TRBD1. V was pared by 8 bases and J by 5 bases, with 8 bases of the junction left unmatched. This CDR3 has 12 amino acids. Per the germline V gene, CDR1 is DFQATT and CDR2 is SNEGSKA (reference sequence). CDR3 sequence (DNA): TGCAGTTTAAGGGGGCGTAAGACTGAAGCTTTCTTT. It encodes CSLRGRKTEAFF.

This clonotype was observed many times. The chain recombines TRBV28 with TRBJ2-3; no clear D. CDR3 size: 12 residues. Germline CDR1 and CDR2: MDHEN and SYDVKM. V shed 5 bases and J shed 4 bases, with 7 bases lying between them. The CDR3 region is CASSPFSDTQYF. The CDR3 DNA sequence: TGTGCCAGCAGTCCTTTTTCAGATACGCAGTATTTT.

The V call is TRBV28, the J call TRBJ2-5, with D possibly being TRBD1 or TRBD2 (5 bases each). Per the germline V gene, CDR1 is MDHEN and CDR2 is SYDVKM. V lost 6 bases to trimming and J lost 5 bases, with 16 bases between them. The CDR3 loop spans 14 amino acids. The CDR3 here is CASSRQSRGETQYF. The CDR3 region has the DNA TGTGCCAGCAGCCGACAGTCTCGCGGGGAGACCCAGTACTTC.

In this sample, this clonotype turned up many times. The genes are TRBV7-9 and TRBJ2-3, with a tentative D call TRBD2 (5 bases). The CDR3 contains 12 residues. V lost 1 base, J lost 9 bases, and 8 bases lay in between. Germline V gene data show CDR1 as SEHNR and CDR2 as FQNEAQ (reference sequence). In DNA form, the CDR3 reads TGTGCCAGCAGCTTAGAAGGGAGAACGCAGTATTTT. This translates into CASSLEGRTQYF.

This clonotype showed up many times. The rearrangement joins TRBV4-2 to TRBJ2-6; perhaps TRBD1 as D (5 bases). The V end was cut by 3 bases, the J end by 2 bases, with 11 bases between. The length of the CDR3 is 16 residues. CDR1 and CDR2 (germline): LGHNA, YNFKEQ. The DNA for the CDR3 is TGTGCCAGCAGCCAGACCTCAGGGACTGGGGCCAACGTCCTGACTTTC. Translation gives CASSQTSGTGANVLTF.

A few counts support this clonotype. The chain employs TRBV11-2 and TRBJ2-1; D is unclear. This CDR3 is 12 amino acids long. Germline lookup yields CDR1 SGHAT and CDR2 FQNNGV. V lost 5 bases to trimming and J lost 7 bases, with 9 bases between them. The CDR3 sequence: CASSPFGNEQFF. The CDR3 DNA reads TGTGCCAGCAGCCCATTCGGTAATGAGCAGTTCTTC.

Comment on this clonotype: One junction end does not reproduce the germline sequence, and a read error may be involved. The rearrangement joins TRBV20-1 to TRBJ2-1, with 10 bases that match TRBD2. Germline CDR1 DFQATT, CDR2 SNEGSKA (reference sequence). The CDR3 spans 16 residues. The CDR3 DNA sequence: TGCTGTGCTGAGAGACTAGCGGGTAGCTCCTACAATGAGCAGTTCTTC. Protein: CCAERLAGSSYNEQFF.